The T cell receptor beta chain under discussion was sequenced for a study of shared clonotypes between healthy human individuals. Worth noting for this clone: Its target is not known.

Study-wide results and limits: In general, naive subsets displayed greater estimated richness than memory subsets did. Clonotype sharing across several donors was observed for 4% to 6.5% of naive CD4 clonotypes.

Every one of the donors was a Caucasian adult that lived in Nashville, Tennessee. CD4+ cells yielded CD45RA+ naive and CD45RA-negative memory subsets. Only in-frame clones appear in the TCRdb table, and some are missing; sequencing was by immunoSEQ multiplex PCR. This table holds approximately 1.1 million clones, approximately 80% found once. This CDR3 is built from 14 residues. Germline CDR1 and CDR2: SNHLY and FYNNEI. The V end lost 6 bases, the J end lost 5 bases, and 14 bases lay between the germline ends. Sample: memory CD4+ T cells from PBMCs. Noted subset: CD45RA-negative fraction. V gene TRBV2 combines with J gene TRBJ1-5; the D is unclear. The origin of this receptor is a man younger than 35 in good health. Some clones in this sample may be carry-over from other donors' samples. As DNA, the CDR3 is TGTGCCAGCAGCCCGAACTTGTCGGATCAGCCCCAGCATTTT. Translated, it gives CASSPNLSDQPQHF.